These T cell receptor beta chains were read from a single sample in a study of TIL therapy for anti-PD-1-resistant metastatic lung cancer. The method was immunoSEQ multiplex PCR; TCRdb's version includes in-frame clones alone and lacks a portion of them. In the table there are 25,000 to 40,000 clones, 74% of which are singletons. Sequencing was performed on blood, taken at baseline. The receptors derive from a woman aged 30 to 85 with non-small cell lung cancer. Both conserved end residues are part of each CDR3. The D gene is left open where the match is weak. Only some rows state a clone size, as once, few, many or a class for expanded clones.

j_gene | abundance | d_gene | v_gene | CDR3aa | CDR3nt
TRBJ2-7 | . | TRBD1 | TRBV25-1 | CASSDGDRVDEQYF | TGTGCCAGCAGTGACGGGGACAGAGTTGACGAGCAGTACTTC
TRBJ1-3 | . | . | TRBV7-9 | CASSLGLGNTIYF | TGTGCCAGCAGCTTAGGGCTCGGAAACACCATATATTTT
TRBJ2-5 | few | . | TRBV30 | CAWSGAAETQYF | TGTGCCTGGAGTGGAGCAGCGGAGACCCAGTACTTC
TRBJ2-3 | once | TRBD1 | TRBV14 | CASSQADRGYTDTQYF | TGTGCCAGCAGCCAAGCTGACAGGGGTTATACAGATACGCAGTATTTT
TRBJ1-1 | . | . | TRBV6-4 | CASSLSLNTEAFF | TGTGCCAGCAGCCTTAGTTTGAACACTGAAGCTTTCTTT
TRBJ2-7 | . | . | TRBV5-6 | CASRRLQGNYEQYF | TGTGCCAGCAGGCGCCTACAGGGCAACTACGAGCAGTACTTC
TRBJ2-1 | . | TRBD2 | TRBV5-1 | CASSGLAGGSGYEQFF | TGCGCCAGCTCTGGACTAGCGGGAGGATCAGGGTATGAGCAGTTCTTC
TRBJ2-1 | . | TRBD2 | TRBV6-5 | CASRGGGINEQFF | TGTGCCAGCAGAGGCGGGGGAATCAATGAGCAGTTCTTC
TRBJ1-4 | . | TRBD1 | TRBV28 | CASSGHNRGHEKLFF | TGTGCCAGCAGTGGCCATAACAGGGGGCATGAAAAACTGTTTTTT
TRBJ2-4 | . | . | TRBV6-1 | CASQVVGRDIQYF | TGTGCCAGCCAAGTGGTCGGTCGAGACATTCAGTACTTC
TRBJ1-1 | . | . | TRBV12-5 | CASAGGTSKGGTEAFF | TGTGCTAGTGCGGGGGGCACGTCTAAAGGGGGCACTGAAGCTTTCTTT
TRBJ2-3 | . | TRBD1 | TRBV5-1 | CASSSDRGGDTQYF | TGCGCCAGCAGCTCGGACAGGGGGGGAGATACGCAGTATTTT
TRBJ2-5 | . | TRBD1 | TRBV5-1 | CASSRSPGQQETQYF | TGCGCCAGCAGCCGGTCCCCGGGACAGCAAGAGACCCAGTACTTC
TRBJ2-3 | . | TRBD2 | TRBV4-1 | CASSQGLAGGQRDTQYF | TGCGCCAGCAGCCAAGGGCTAGCGGGAGGACAACGTGATACGCAGTATTTT
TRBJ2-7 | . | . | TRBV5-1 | CASSLGPPSYEQYF | TGCGCCAGCAGCTTGGGTCCTCCTTCCTACGAGCAGTACTTC
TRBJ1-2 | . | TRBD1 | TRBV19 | CASSTTGAPNYGYTF | TGTGCCAGTAGTACGACAGGGGCTCCAAACTATGGCTACACCTTC
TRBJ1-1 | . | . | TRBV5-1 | CASSFVPYSEAFF | TGCGCCAGCAGCTTTGTGCCTTACAGTGAAGCTTTCTTT
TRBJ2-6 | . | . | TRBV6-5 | CASRGGIGANVLTF | TGTGCCAGCAGGGGCGGGATTGGGGCCAACGTCCTGACTTTC
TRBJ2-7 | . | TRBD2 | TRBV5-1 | CASSLAGGGSYEQYF | TGCGCCAGCAGCCTAGCGGGAGGAGGCTCCTACGAGCAGTACTTC
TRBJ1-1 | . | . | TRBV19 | CASIDSGYSTEAFF | TGTGCCAGTATCGACAGTGGGTATAGTACTGAAGCTTTCTTT
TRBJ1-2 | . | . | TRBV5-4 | CASSFMMAAAGHTF | TGTGCCAGCAGCTTCATGATGGCCGCCGCGGGTCACACCTTC
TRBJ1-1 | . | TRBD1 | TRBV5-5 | CASSLTSRDRGGMNTEAFF | TGTGCCAGCAGCCTTACATCCCGGGACAGGGGAGGCATGAACACTGAAGCTTTCTTT
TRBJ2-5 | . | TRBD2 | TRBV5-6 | CASSPPASGSLGETQYF | TGTGCCAGCAGCCCCCCGGCTAGCGGGAGCTTGGGGGAGACCCAGTACTTC
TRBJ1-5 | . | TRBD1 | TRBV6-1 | CASADRSLSNQPQHF | TGTGCCAGCGCGGACAGGAGCCTTAGCAATCAGCCCCAGCATTTT
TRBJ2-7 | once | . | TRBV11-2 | CASSLGEVYEQYF | TGTGCCAGCAGCTTAGGGGAAGTCTACGAGCAGTACTTC
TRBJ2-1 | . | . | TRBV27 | CASSYDSYNEQFF | TGTGCCAGCAGTTACGACAGTTACAATGAGCAGTTCTTC
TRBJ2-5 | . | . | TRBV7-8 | CASSLEAPRWGRETQYF | TGTGCCAGCAGCTTAGAGGCGCCTAGGTGGGGCAGGGAGACCCAGTACTTC
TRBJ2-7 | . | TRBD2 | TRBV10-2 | CASSDPGLAGAKYEQYF | TGCGCCAGCAGTGACCCCGGACTAGCGGGAGCGAAGTACGAGCAGTACTTC
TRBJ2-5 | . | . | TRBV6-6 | CASSYYLRGAEYF | TGTGCCAGCAGTTACTACCTCAGGGGAGCGGAGTACTTC